The 30 T cell receptor beta chains presented below share a single source sample, sequenced in a study of T cells in women clearing cervical HPV infection. The assay was immunoSEQ multiplex PCR, and TCRdb's table has in-frame clones only and misses some. The sample has roughly 35,000 clones. The sequencing input was blood buffy coat. The source is a woman between 18 and 69 years old with a cervical HPV16 infection that either progressed to CIN3+ or cleared (not recorded which).

With regard to this clone: The read comes to an end 3 residues before the CDR3 does, leaving the germline J gene to fill in the end. The chain employs TRBV5-1 and TRBJ1-2; 8 nucleotides align to TRBD1. Germline assignment: CDR1 SGHRS and CDR2 YFSETQ. The CDR3 runs 15 residues. The J segment lost 3 bases and the V segment lost 0 bases, leaving 4 bases of the junction unmatched. Partial CDR3 DNA: TGCGCCAGCAGCTTGGGCTCAGGGGGCGACTATGGC. This gives the protein CASSLGSGGDYG. The CDR3 as a whole reads CASSLGSGGDYGYTF.

Comments on this clone: The sequence runs out 3 residues before the end of the CDR3; the remainder is reconstructed from the germline J gene. The V and J genes are TRBV20-1 and TRBJ2-5, with TRBD2 matching over 7 bases. The germline V gene has CDR1 DFQATT and CDR2 SNEGSKA (reference sequence). CDR3 size: 13 residues. V trimming: 5 bases; J trimming: 5 bases; junction bases outside the gene matches: 8. The sequenced CDR3 bases are TGCAGTGCTCCGGGATCCGGGGGGGAGACC. This encodes CSAPGSGGET. The full CDR3 is CSAPGSGGETQYF.

Concerning this clone itself: The read stops 3 residues short of the end of the CDR3; the missing end is completed from the germline J gene. This rearrangement joins TRBV6-1 to TRBJ2-3; D might be TRBD1 (6 bases). CDR3 length: 15 amino acids. The germline V gene has CDR1 MNHNS and CDR2 SASEGT. CDR3 loop: CASSEYRQAPMAQYF. The CDR3 DNA, read in part, is TGTGCCAGCAGTGAATACCGACAGGCCCCTATGGCG.

Turning to this clone: The read ends 3 residues before the CDR3 terminus; that terminus is restored from the germline J gene. The rearrangement uses TRBV19 and TRBJ1-5; a possible D gene is TRBD1 (5 bases). With 6 bases removed from V and 5 bases from J, the gap between germline ends came to 23 bases. Germline loops: CDR1 LNHDA, CDR2 SQIVND (reference sequence). This CDR3 region has 17 residues. The CDR3 DNA, read in part, is TGTGCCAGTAGACCGGGAGGGCCCACCGGGGGGTATCAGCCC. It yields the protein CASRPGGPTGGYQP. In full, the CDR3 is CASRPGGPTGGYQPQHF.

About this clone itself: The CDR3 extends 3 residues past the end of the read, so its final part is completed from the germline J gene. V gene TRBV5-1 combines with J gene TRBJ1-1, with TRBD1 as a possible D gene (5 bases). The CDR3 length is 13 residues. From germline, CDR1 is SGHRS and CDR2 YFSETQ. The CDR3 region is CASSLSRDGVAFF. CDR3 DNA (partial): TGCGCCAGCAGCTTGAGCAGGGATGGCGTG.

Comments on this clone: The read finishes 3 residues shy of the CDR3 end, and the germline J gene is used to complete it. The chain recombines TRBV2 with TRBJ1-5, with D possibly TRBD1 on 6 matching bases. This CDR3 is built from 13 residues. Trimming took off 7 bases at V and 3 bases at J, with 10 bases between the two ends. Germline CDR1 is SNHLY and CDR2 is FYNNEI. The part of the CDR3 DNA that was read is TGTGCCAGCACCCCAGGGGTCAATCAGCCC. Encoded protein: CASTPGVNQP. The whole CDR3 protein is CASTPGVNQPQHF.

Notes on this clone: Germline and junction disagree at one end, which may indicate a read error. Partial CDR3 DNA: TGTGCCAGCACCTTAGGGCCGGACACTACCTACGAC. This encodes CASTLGPDTTYD. The complete CDR3 reads CASTLGPDTTYDYTF. The chain joins TRBV7-9 to TRBJ1-2; weak D call: TRBD1 (5 bases). The read halts 3 residues ahead of the CDR3 end, with the missing end drawn from the germline J gene. The length of the CDR3 is 15 residues. Germline assignment: CDR1 SEHNR and CDR2 FQNEAQ (reference sequence).

As for this clone: The DNA ends 3 residues before the CDR3 does, and the rest of the CDR3 is filled in from the germline J gene. The rearrangement uses TRBV12-3 or TRBV12-4 and TRBJ2-1; a possible D gene is TRBD1 (6 bases). The CDR3 runs to 13 residues. Deletions cut 6 bases from V and 2 bases from J, with 8 bases between. The CDR3 bases that were read are TGTGCCAGCAGCAGACAGGCCTACAATGAG. As protein: CASSRQAYNE. The full CDR3 is CASSRQAYNEQFF.

Comment on this clone: Read coverage stops 3 residues before the CDR3 terminus; the germline J gene supplies the remainder. The chain joins TRBV7-2 to TRBJ2-7; D unresolved. In germline, CDR1 is SGHTA, CDR2 FQGNSA. Trimming left V 2 bases short and J 0 bases short, with 5 bases between. The CDR3 runs 13 residues. CDR3 sequence reads: CASSLQSSYEQYF. The part of the CDR3 DNA that was read is TGTGCCAGCAGCTTACAGAGCTCCTACGAG.

Comments on this clone: The CDR3 goes on 3 residues after the read ends, and that part is filled in from the germline J gene. The chain employs TRBV5-4 and TRBJ1-2; TRBD1 matches at 9 bases. Trimming cost V 4 bases and J 3 bases; bases outside gene matches: 4. The CDR3 totals 14 residues. Germline-derived CDR1 and CDR2 are SGHNT and YYREEE (reference sequence). This chain's CDR3 is CASSKGQGYYGYTF. CDR3 DNA (partial): TGTGCCAGCAGCAAGGGACAGGGATACTATGGC. The whole variable domain, remainder taken from reference TRBV5-4 and TRBJ1-2, is ETGVTQSPTHLIKTRGQQVTLRCSSQSGHNTVSWYQQALGQGPQFIFQYYREEENGRGNFPPRFSGLQFPNYSSELNVNALELDDSALYLCASSKGQGYYGYTFGSGTRLTVV.

A note on this clone: Read coverage stops 3 residues before the CDR3 terminus; the germline J gene supplies the remainder. Other DNA sequences of this sample code for an identical CDR3. The chain employs TRBV19 and TRBJ2-5; the D gene is possibly TRBD2 (5 bases). The CDR3 spans 13 residues. V was trimmed by 6 bases and J by 5 bases, leaving 13 bases between them. CDR1 and CDR2 (germline): LNHDA, SQIVND (reference sequence). CDR3 DNA (partial): TGTGCCAGTAGCCTAAGAGGGTCGGAGACC. Protein sequence: CASSLRGSET. The full CDR3 reads CASSLRGSETQYF.

About this clone: Read coverage stops 3 residues before the CDR3 terminus; the germline J gene supplies the remainder. The chain recombines TRBV18 with TRBJ1-2, with 7 bases fitting TRBD1. CDR1 and CDR2 (germline): KGHSH, LQKENI. The CDR3 has 17 amino acids. The part of the CDR3 DNA that was read is TGTGCCAGCTCACCACGGTCCAGGGGGAAGGGAGATGAGGGC. Encoded protein: CASSPRSRGKGDEG. The whole CDR3 protein is CASSPRSRGKGDEGYTF.

A note on this clone: The CDR3 is cut off 3 residues early in the read; its end comes from the germline J gene. The chain employs TRBV30 and TRBJ1-4; TRBD1 matches at 11 bases. CDR1 is GTSNPN, CDR2 SVGIG, per germline (reference sequence). V shed 2 bases, J shed 3 bases, and the junction held 5 bases outside the gene matches. This CDR3 has 16 residues. The DNA read from the CDR3 is TGTGCCTGGAGTTTAAGGACAGGGGGCTCTAATGAAAAA. Its protein product is CAWSLRTGGSNEK. The entire CDR3 protein reads CAWSLRTGGSNEKLFF.

As concerns this clone: The read terminates 3 residues before the CDR3 end, so the remaining end is supplied by the germline J gene. V is TRBV6-2 or TRBV6-3 and J is TRBJ2-2; D not certain. CDR3 size: 14 residues. V was pared by 2 bases and J by 3 bases, with 7 bases between. Germline V gene lookup returns CDR1 MNHEY and CDR2 SVGEGT. The covered CDR3 bases are TGTGCCAGCAGTTACAAAGGTTACACCGGGGAG. Its translation is CASSYKGYTGE. The entire CDR3 protein is CASSYKGYTGELFF.

The sequenced part of the CDR3 DNA is TGCGCCAGCAGCGTCGATCCCCAACAGGCTAATGAAAAA. Its translation: CASSVDPQQANEK. The complete CDR3 sequence is CASSVDPQQANEKLFF. The chain recombines TRBV5-1 with TRBJ1-4; the D gene is possibly TRBD1 (5 bases). The CDR3 extends 3 residues past the end of the read, so its final part is completed from the germline J gene. Trimming took 4 bases from V and 3 from J, leaving 16 bases between them. Germline V lookup: CDR1 SGHRS, CDR2 YFSETQ. CDR3 length: 16 amino acids.

Concerning this clone: Coverage ceases 3 residues before the CDR3 finishes, and the germline J gene fills in the end. The chain employs TRBV5-1 and TRBJ2-5; 10 bases map to TRBD2. V lost 6 bases to trimming and J lost 2 bases; unmatched junction nucleotides: 7. The CDR3 is 15 amino acids. Germline V gives CDR1 SGHRS, CDR2 YFSETQ. CDR3 DNA, as far as it was read: TGCGCCAGCACCCAGCCGACTAGCGGGCAAGAGACC. Its translation: CASTQPTSGQET. The CDR3 in its entirety is CASTQPTSGQETQYF.

In regard to this clone: The read stops 3 residues short of the end of the CDR3; the missing end is completed from the germline J gene. The rearrangement links TRBV10-3 to TRBJ2-7; a possible D gene is TRBD1 (5 bases). This CDR3 spans 15 amino acids. From germline, CDR1 is ENHRY and CDR2 SYGVKD. V lost 0 bases and J 3 bases, leaving 12 bases between the germline ends. The CDR3 is CAISESGAGNYEQYF. CDR3 DNA (partial): TGTGCCATCAGTGAGTCAGGCGCAGGGAACTACGAG.

A remark on this clone: The DNA ends 3 residues before the CDR3 does, and the rest of the CDR3 is filled in from the germline J gene. The chain is built from TRBV28 and TRBJ2-5; tentatively, D is TRBD2 (6 bases). V gave up 7 bases and J gave up 5 bases, with 14 bases separating them. Germline values: CDR1 MDHEN, CDR2 SYDVKM. The CDR3 has 13 residues. This chain's CDR3 is CASNDGGRETQYF. Partial CDR3 DNA: TGTGCCAGCAACGACGGGGGTAGGGAGACC.

Details on this clone: The sequenced fragment ends 3 residues before the CDR3 boundary, so the rest is inferred from the germline J gene. The V call is TRBV11-2, the J call TRBJ2-1; 8 bases line up with TRBD2. With V trimmed by 1 base and J by 7 bases, 3 bases remained unmatched. Germline CDR1 SGHAT, CDR2 FQNNGV. This CDR3 has 14 residues. The CDR3 loop is CASSLAAGGNEQFF. The covered CDR3 bases are TGTGCCAGCAGCTTAGCGGCGGGGGGTAATGAG.

A word on this clone: The read is 3 residues too short to cover the CDR3 end, so that end is filled in from the germline J gene. The chain employs TRBV29-1 and TRBJ1-2; D not resolved. There are 12 residues in the CDR3. Per the germline V gene, CDR1 is SQVTM and CDR2 is ANQGSEA. V lost 7 bases and J 4 bases, leaving 13 bases between the germline ends. The sequenced CDR3 bases are TGCAGCGAGGCAAGTAAAACCTATGGC. Protein product: CSEASKTYG. The whole CDR3 is CSEASKTYGYTF.

Remarks on this clone: The DNA ends 3 residues before the CDR3 does, and the rest of the CDR3 is filled in from the germline J gene. The chain combines TRBV7-9 with TRBJ1-2, with D unresolved. Germline values: CDR1 SEHNR, CDR2 FQNEAQ (reference sequence). This CDR3 region has 11 residues. The sequenced part of the CDR3 DNA is TGTGCCAGCAGCTTGAACAATGAC. It specifies CASSLNND. The entire CDR3 protein reads CASSLNNDYTF.

Comments on this clone: The read finishes 3 residues shy of the CDR3 end, and the germline J gene is used to complete it. This chain uses TRBV7-2 with TRBJ1-2; possible D gene TRBD1, 5 bases. From germline, CDR1 is SGHTA and CDR2 FQGNSA. CDR3 length: 17 amino acids. This chain's CDR3 is CASSLAEGRGDYGDYTF. CDR3 DNA (partial): TGTGCCAGCAGCTTAGCGGAAGGGAGAGGGGATTACGGCGAC. Using reference TRBV7-2 and TRBJ1-2 for the parts outside the CDR3, the full variable domain is GAGVSQSPSNKVTEKGKDVELRCDPISGHTALYWYRQSLGQGLEFLIYFQGNSAPDKSGLPSDRFSAERTGGSVSTLTIQRTQQEDSAVYLCASSLAEGRGDYGDYTFGSGTRLTVV.

A note on this clone: The read finishes 3 residues shy of the CDR3 end, and the germline J gene is used to complete it. Within the sample, other DNA sequences also encode this same CDR3. This chain uses TRBV5-6 with TRBJ2-1, with TRBD1 identical over 7 bases. From germline, CDR1 is SGHDT and CDR2 YYEEEE. The CDR3 has 15 residues. V lost 6 bases and J lost 4; bases outside the gene matches: 10. The sequenced part of the CDR3 DNA is TGTGCCAGCACCTATGGGGACAGACCTTACAATGAG. Translated: CASTYGDRPYNE. The CDR3 reads in full as CASTYGDRPYNEQFF.

About this clone: The missing CDR3 end, 3 residues past where the read stops, is filled in from the germline J gene. This chain connects TRBV28 to TRBJ2-3, with D possibly being TRBD1 or TRBD2 (5 bases each). With 6 bases removed from V and 0 bases from J, the gap between germline ends came to 13 bases. The CDR3 runs 15 residues. Germline-derived CDR1 and CDR2 are MDHEN and SYDVKM. This CDR3 reads CASRRGDTSTDTQYF. The CDR3 DNA, read in part, is TGTGCCAGCAGGAGAGGGGATACTAGCACAGATACG.

About this clone: The sequence runs out 3 residues before the end of the CDR3; the remainder is reconstructed from the germline J gene. The chain has TRBV30 and TRBJ2-7, with TRBD2 identical over 8 bases. V trimming: 1 base; J trimming: 5 bases; junction bases outside the gene matches: 10. The CDR3 spans 15 residues. The germline V gene has CDR1 GTSNPN and CDR2 SVGIG (reference sequence). CDR3 region: CAWSAFGGGPNEQYF. The DNA read from the CDR3 is TGTGCCTGGAGTGCTTTTGGCGGGGGGCCCAACGAG. The full variable domain, in which reference TRBV30 and TRBJ2-7 provide the parts outside the CDR3, is SQTIHQWPATLVQPVGSPLSLECTVEGTSNPNLYWYRQAAGRGLQLLFYSVGIGQISSEVPQNLSASRPQDRQFILSSKKLLLSDSGFYLCAWSAFGGGPNEQYFGPGTRLTVT.

Concerning this clone itself: The read ends 3 residues early relative to the CDR3; the germline J gene fills the gap. This sequence joins TRBV20-1 and TRBJ1-2, with D maybe TRBD1 (5 bases). The V and J ends lost 0 bases and 4 bases respectively, with 12 bases between them. In germline, CDR1 is DFQATT, CDR2 SNEGSKA (reference sequence). The CDR3 consists of 14 residues. Partial CDR3 DNA: TGCAGTGCTAGAGATTGGGACTCCGCCTATGGC. This encodes CSARDWDSAYG. The CDR3 as a whole reads CSARDWDSAYGYTF.

On this clone: Other DNA sequences of this sample code for an identical CDR3. The CDR3 reads CASSPLKGVTDTYTF. CDR3 DNA, as far as it was read: TGTGCCAGCTCCCCGTTGAAGGGTGTCACAGATACC. V and J are TRBV18 and TRBJ1-2; D not resolved. The CDR3 is cut off 3 residues early in the read; its end comes from the germline J gene. CDR3 size: 15 residues. CDR1 is KGHSH, CDR2 LQKENI, per germline.

As to this clone: The sequence runs out 3 residues before the end of the CDR3; the remainder is reconstructed from the germline J gene. The rearrangement uses TRBV19 and TRBJ1-2; D gene uncertain. V was cut by 5 bases and J by 3 bases, with 13 bases left in between. The CDR3 is made up of 14 amino acids. Germline CDR1 and CDR2: LNHDA and SQIVND (reference sequence). The CDR3 here is CASSPAMVDYGYTF. Incomplete CDR3 DNA: TGTGCCAGTAGTCCAGCGATGGTCGACTATGGC.

To note about this clone: The sequenced fragment ends 3 residues before the CDR3 boundary, so the rest is inferred from the germline J gene. The chain links TRBV9 to TRBJ2-3; D might be TRBD1 (5 bases). CDR1 is SGDLS, CDR2 YYNGEE, per germline. The CDR3 runs 16 residues. V was clipped by 0 bases and J by 6 bases, with 17 bases between them. The CDR3 spells CASSVAGFGHVDTQYF. The part of the CDR3 DNA that was read is TGTGCCAGCAGCGTAGCTGGGTTTGGACACGTGGATACG.

Concerning this clone itself: The observed sequence ends 3 residues before the CDR3 terminus, with the missing tail filled in from the germline J gene. The chain couples TRBV9 to TRBJ2-5, with a weak D call TRBD1 (6 bases). Germline loops: CDR1 SGDLS, CDR2 YYNGEE. Trimming took 4 bases from V and 3 from J, leaving 13 bases between them. The CDR3 runs to 14 residues. The CDR3 DNA, read in part, is TGTGCCAGCAGCCATGGGACAAGAGAAGAGACC. It specifies CASSHGTREET. The CDR3 as a whole reads CASSHGTREETQYF.